This T cell receptor beta chain originates from a study of T cell repertoires in cytomegalovirus infection. Overall study context: An indication of both CMV infection and matching HLA type came from public TCR beta signatures.

The V gene lost 3 bases and the J gene lost 4 bases, with 9 bases spanning the gap. There are 13 residues in the CDR3. CDR1 SGHVS and CDR2 FQNEAQ come from the germline V gene. TCRdb re-analysed the reads in MiXCR, keeping a single row per CDR3 protein. The table records 55,000 to 70,000 distinct CDR3 sequences, approximately 22% of them present only once. About this clonotype: No antigen is known for it.

This clonotype originated in a human donor in good health (CMV status not recorded). Some clones in this sample may be carry-over from other donors' samples. The chain uses TRBV7-8 and TRBJ1-2; D unresolved. The sequenced material came from PBMCs, sequenced either directly or after in vitro stimulation (not recorded which). The CDR3 protein is CASSLEYSYGYTF. DNA of the CDR3: TGTGCCAGCAGCTTGGAGTACAGCTATGGCTACACCTTC.